Shown below are 20 T cell receptor beta chains from a single sample sequenced in a study of tumor-infiltrating lymphocytes in primary liver carcinoma. A constant-region primer served to make TCR beta cDNA from about 530 ng total RNA. TCR beta libraries came from three nested multiplex PCR rounds using slightly modified ARM-PCR. TRBV1-TRBV30 forward primers and a C-beta reverse primer were used in the first two PCR rounds, which each ran for 10 cycles. TCRdb ran MiXCR on the multiplex PCR reads and lists one entry per CDR3 protein. The table records tens of thousands of distinct CDR3 sequences, approximately 70% of them present only once. Scientists recovered RNA and DNA together from about 21-30 mg of unsorted bulk tissue. Material: liver tumor tissue from sampling region 1. Subset described: tumor region T1, superior pole. Receptors originate from a man aged 40-49 years with primary liver carcinoma and hepatitis B virus infection.

Details on this clonotype: One end of the junction is discordant with germline, which a read error may explain. J is TRBJ1-4 and V is TRBV11-2; D ambiguous. Germline V gives CDR1 SGHAT, CDR2 FQNNGV. This CDR3 is built from 19 residues. The DNA for the CDR3 is TGTGCAAGCAGCCCGAAGCGTCAAAGGACGTCTGGAACTAATGAAAAACTGTTTTTT. It specifies CASSPKRQRTSGTNEKLFF.

This clonotype was seen at least ten times. The V call is TRBV28, the J call TRBJ2-7; 10 bases line up with TRBD1. CDR3 length: 15 amino acids. The V and J ends lost 3 bases and 1 base, in that order; junction bases with no gene match: 3. Germline V lookup: CDR1 MDHEN, CDR2 SYDVKM. For the CDR3, the DNA is TGTGCCAGCAGTTTTCGGACAGGGGGATCCTACGAGCAGTACTTC. It yields the protein CASSFRTGGSYEQYF.

This clonotype was seen only once. The V call is TRBV11-1, the J call TRBJ2-7; D gene unclear. The germline V gene has CDR1 SGHAT and CDR2 FQDESV (reference sequence). V shed 4 bases and J shed 6 bases, with 22 bases lying between them. The CDR3 consists of 16 residues. The DNA of the CDR3 is TGTGCCAGCAGCTCAAGAGACTCTTTCGGCCTCTGCGAGCAGTACTTC. Translating gives CASSSRDSFGLCEQYF.

Turning to this clonotype: The junction and the germline gene differ at one end; a read error may be behind it. The rearrangement joins TRBV13 to TRBJ2-5; 10 nucleotides match TRBD2. CDR1 and CDR2 (germline): PRHDT, FYEKMQ (reference sequence). This CDR3 comprises 20 residues. The CDR3 protein is CASSSPPGTSVEVVEESQYF. CDR3 bases: TGTGCCAGCAGCTCCCCTCCCGGGACTAGCGTGGAGGTTGTGGAAGAGAGCCAGTACTTC.

Comments on this clonotype: Compared with germline, one end of the junction differs, possibly owing to a read error. J is TRBJ1-4 and V is TRBV29-1; TRBD1 is a possible D gene (5 bases). CDR1 and CDR2 from the germline V gene are SQVTM and ANQGSEA. The CDR3 extends over 13 amino acids. In DNA, the CDR3 is TGCAAAGTGAGGGGAGGGTCGGGTGAAAAACCGTTTTTT. It is translated as CKVRGGSGEKPFF. The variable domain in full, with the rest retrieved from reference TRBV29-1 and TRBJ1-4, is SAVISQKPSRDICQRGTSLTIQCQVDSQVTMMFWYRQQPGQSLTLIATANQGSEATYESGFVIDKFPISRPNLTFSTLTVSNMSPEDSSIYLCKVRGGSGEKPFFGSGTQLSVL.

This clonotype was counted ten times or more. This sequence may be a read error, since a much larger clone differs from it by one base. The rearrangement joins TRBV5-1 to TRBJ2-3; 7 nucleotides align to TRBD1. Germline CDR1 and CDR2: SGHRS and YFSETQ. This CDR3 is built from 15 residues. CDR3 in DNA: TGCGCCAGCCGACCGGGACAGTCAAGCACAGATACGCGGTATTTT. It translates to CASRPGQSSTDTRYF.

The genes are TRBV11-3 and TRBJ2-1, with D possibly TRBD2 on 5 matching bases. Trimming pared 2 bases from V and 6 bases from J, leaving 23 bases between. Germline CDR1 SGHNT, CDR2 YENEEA. The CDR3 consists of 18 residues. CDR3 protein: CASSLHPPWTGGFNEQFF. The CDR3 DNA reads as TGTGCCAGCAGCTTACACCCCCCCTGGACTGGCGGATTCAATGAGCAGTTCTTC.

Of note for this clonotype: The conserved phenylalanine or tryptophan is not found at the CDR3 terminus, so this likely reflects a read error. The chain has TRBV11-2 and TRBJ2-7, with D perhaps TRBD2 (6 bases). Between the trimmed V and J ends, which lost 5 bases and 6 bases, there was a span of 14 bases. This CDR3 has 13 residues. CDR1 SGHAT and CDR2 FQNNGV come from the germline V gene. In DNA, the CDR3 is TGTGCCAGCAGCCTCGGAGGGGCTTGCGAGCAGTACTTA. Translation gives CASSLGGACEQYL.

A remark on this clonotype: The CDR3 carries no conserved terminal phenylalanine or tryptophan, so it likely arises from a read error. V gene TRBV11-2 combines with J gene TRBJ2-7, with D unresolved. Per the germline V gene, CDR1 is SGHAT and CDR2 is FQNNGV. This CDR3 is 16 amino acids long. The CDR3 DNA sequence: TGTGCCAGCAGCTTCAGTGCGACCAGCCTCCCCTACGACCAGTACCTC. As protein: CASSFSATSLPYDQYL.

About this clonotype: It is likely a read error, because the conserved phenylalanine at the end of the CDR3 is missing. J is TRBJ2-7 and V is TRBV6-6; 9 nucleotides line up with TRBD1. V lost 7 bases and J lost 2; bases outside the gene matches: 9. Germline V gene lookup returns CDR1 MNHNY and CDR2 SVGAGI (reference sequence). The CDR3 has 15 amino acids. The CDR3 loop reads CASNYSRDRAYEQYL. DNA of the CDR3: TGTGCCAGCAACTACTCACGGGACAGGGCCTACGAGCAGTACTTA.

V is TRBV4-2 and J is TRBJ2-6; 7 bases are a match to TRBD2. The CDR3 runs 18 residues. From germline, CDR1 is LGHNA and CDR2 YNFKEQ. This CDR3 is CACSPKLTGGSGANVLTF. The DNA of the CDR3 is TGTGCTTGCAGCCCAAAATTAACGGGAGGATCTGGGGCCAACGTCCTGACTTTC.

In this sample, this clonotype turned up once. The chain links TRBV12-3 or TRBV12-4 to TRBJ2-3; tentative D call: TRBD1 (5 bases). The CDR3 length is 11 residues. CDR3 amino acids: CVSSLQGAQYF. DNA of the CDR3: TGTGTCAGTAGTTTGCAGGGTGCGCAGTATTTT.

As for this clonotype: A much larger clone differs by one base, so this may be a read error. The CDR3 carries no conserved terminal phenylalanine or tryptophan, so it likely arises from a read error. This chain connects TRBV5-5 to TRBJ1-2; TRBD1 matches at 7 bases. The V gene's germline CDR1 is SGHKS and CDR2 YYEKEE (reference sequence). This CDR3 region has 14 residues. The DNA for the CDR3 is TGTGCCAACAGCCCTGGACAGGCCCACTGTGGCTACACCCTC. Translation: CANSPGQAHCGYTL.

In regard to this clonotype: The germline gene is not matched at one end of the junction; a read error may be the cause. The J gene is TRBJ2-5, the V gene TRBV11-2, with a tentative D call TRBD2 (5 bases). CDR1 and CDR2 (germline): SGHAT, FQNNGV. The CDR3 loop spans 18 amino acids. This CDR3 reads CARSLARLALGKKETQYF. CDR3 DNA: TGTGCCAGGAGCTTAGCGAGGCTAGCTCTGGGAAAGAAAGAGACCCAGTACTTC.

Worth noting for this clonotype: One junction end does not reproduce the germline sequence, and a read error may be involved. This chain joins TRBV11-2 and TRBJ2-7; D is unresolved. Germline V lookup: CDR1 SGHAT, CDR2 FQNNGV. The CDR3 loop spans 15 amino acids. CDR3 sequence: CASSLSVGISYEQHF. The CDR3 coding sequence is TGTGCAAGCAGCCTATCTGTGGGAATATCCTACGAGCAGCACTTC.

Comment on this clonotype: One junction end does not reproduce the germline sequence, and a read error may be involved. This sequence joins TRBV4-2 and TRBJ2-1; D gene ambiguous. Germline-derived CDR1 and CDR2 are LGHNA and YNFKEQ. CDR3 size: 14 residues. The CDR3 loop is CVSSIGHRDNEQFF. CDR3 nucleotide sequence: TGTGTCAGCAGCATAGGGCACAGAGACAATGAGCAGTTCTTC.

On this clonotype: At one end the junction does not follow the germline gene, possibly because of a read error. The CDR3 nucleotides read TGTGCCAGCAGATTAACAGCAGGGGGCCCGGGGGAGAGCCAGTACTTC. Encoded protein: CASRLTAGGPGESQYF. The V and J genes are TRBV11-2 and TRBJ2-5, with 8 bases aligning to TRBD1. Germline V CDR1 and CDR2: SGHAT, FQNNGV. The CDR3 is made up of 16 amino acids.

Regarding this clonotype: At one end the junction does not follow the germline gene, possibly because of a read error. V and J are TRBV5-1 and TRBJ2-1, with D maybe TRBD1 (6 bases). Looked up from germline, CDR1 is SGHRS and CDR2 is YFSETQ. This CDR3 is built from 14 residues. The CDR3 DNA sequence: TGCGCCAGCAACTTGACAGGAACCTACAACGAGCAGTTCTTC. Encoded protein: CASNLTGTYNEQFF.

In the case of this clonotype: The junction departs from the called germline gene at one end, perhaps through a read error. The chain uses TRBV29-1 and TRBJ1-2, with unresolved D. Germline V gives CDR1 SQVTM, CDR2 ANQGSEA. The CDR3 runs 12 residues. The CDR3 region has the DNA TGCGGCGTGGAGACGGGGAGCATCGGCTACACCTTC. It encodes CGVETGSIGYTF.

Remarks on this clonotype: At one end the junction does not follow the germline gene, possibly because of a read error. This sequence joins TRBV11-2 and TRBJ2-2, with D tentatively TRBD2 (6 bases). The CDR3 runs to 17 residues. CDR1 is SGHAT, CDR2 FQNNGV, per germline. The CDR3 sequence is CACSLVLGGANTGELLF. The CDR3 DNA reads TGTGCCTGCAGCTTAGTATTAGGAGGGGCGAACACCGGGGAGTTGCTTTTT.